A selection of T cell receptor beta chains follows, all from one sample in a study of OX40 agonist ivuxolimab in advanced cancers. Only in-frame clones appear in the TCRdb table, and some are missing; sequencing was by immunoSEQ multiplex PCR. The sample records some 77,000 clones, 85% to 90% being singletons. The source was CD4+ or CD8+ T cells sorted from blood, collected in a trial of the OX40 agonist ivuxolimab. The receptor source for this set is an adult with an advanced solid tumor such as melanoma, head and neck, liver or kidney cancer. Both conserved end residues are part of each CDR3. The order of the fields is J gene, clone size, D gene, V gene, CDR3 length, CDR3 DNA, CDR3 protein. A D gene is named only where the DNA matches it firmly. A clone size is listed for some rows: how often the clone was seen (once, few, many), or a class if it is expanded.

TRBJ2-7,.,TRBD2,TRBV7-2,15,TGTGCCAGCAGCTTAGGGGGACTAGCGGCCTACGAGCAGTACTTC,CASSLGGLAAYEQYF
TRBJ2-7,.,TRBD1,TRBV5-6,14,TGTGCCAGCAGCTCCTGGACAGGGTTCTACGAGCAGTACTTC,CASSSWTGFYEQYF
TRBJ1-1,few,.,TRBV2,14,TGTGCCAGCAGTGATCGGCAGGGACAAACTGAAGCTTTCTTT,CASSDRQGQTEAFF
TRBJ1-2,.,TRBD1,TRBV28,15,TGTGCCAGCAAAACAGGGGTTGCCCTACTCTATGGCTACACCTTC,CASKTGVALLYGYTF
TRBJ2-1,.,TRBD2,TRBV7-8,17,TGTGCCAGCAGCATAATAGGACTAGCGGGAACGGACAATGAGCAGTTCTTC,CASSIIGLAGTDNEQFF
TRBJ1-6,.,TRBD1,TRBV2,18,TGTGCCAGCAACCCTACCCCGACAGGGACGTTAAATAATTCACCCCTCCACTTT,CASNPTPTGTLNNSPLHF
TRBJ1-1,.,.,TRBV9,17,TGTGCCAGCAGCGCCTCGGGGGGGGGCGCTTGGAACACTGAAGCTTTCTTT,CASSASGGGAWNTEAFF
TRBJ2-7,.,.,TRBV19,12,TGTGCCAGCGCCGGGACCCCCTTCGAGCAGTACTTC,CASAGTPFEQYF
TRBJ2-7,.,.,TRBV6-1,17,TGTGCCAGCAGTGGTGGCAGGGGCCGCGGGGACTCCTACGAGCAGTACTTC,CASSGGRGRGDSYEQYF
TRBJ1-1,.,.,TRBV28,12,TGTGCCAGCAGGGGGTTTCGATCTGAAGCTTTCTTT,CASRGFRSEAFF
TRBJ2-1,.,.,TRBV21-1,24,TGTGCCAGCAGCAAAGCTAGTCGGGGACAGGGAGACCCTGGGAAGCGGGAGGGAGGGTATGAGCAGTTCTTC,CASSKASRGQGDPGKREGGYEQFF
TRBJ2-3,.,TRBD1,TRBV10-3,13,TGTGCCACCAGGGGGCCCCCAACTGGTACGCAGTATTTT,CATRGPPTGTQYF
TRBJ1-6,.,.,TRBV6-1,15,TGTGCCAGCAGTGAACGGGAGAGGGTCGGGTCACCCCTCCACTTT,CASSERERVGSPLHF
TRBJ1-6,.,TRBD1,TRBV7-9,17,TGTGCCAGCAGCTCAAGAAACAGGGGAGAGGGCAGCTCACCCCTCCACTTT,CASSSRNRGEGSSPLHF
TRBJ1-1,.,.,TRBV5-1,13,TGCGCCAGCACCGTGGAGATGAACACTGAAGCTTTCTTT,CASTVEMNTEAFF